The present T cell receptor beta chain was sequenced within a study of cytomegalovirus exposure and HLA in healthy donors. As for the study in general: The study's early data release held around 85 million unique TCRs from HLA-typed donors.

About this clone: Its antigen is undetermined.

13 Jbeta primers and 60 Vbeta primers were used for the PCR. This table comes from immunoSEQ multiplex PCR, and its TCRdb copy is limited to in-frame clones, with some not included. Of 140,000 to 150,000 clones in the sample, approximately 72% are singletons; the top ten hold over 2%. General study points: Diagnosis of cytomegalovirus status made by the classifier reportedly showed high specificity and sensitivity. Productive rates of about 87% or about 30% were seen for most TCR beta V segments in an earlier analysis.

This CDR3 spans 13 amino acids. The ends were cut back, 0 bases at V and 4 bases at J, with 6 bases in the middle. Germline values: CDR1 SGHDN, CDR2 FVKESK. Sequences were obtained from PBMCs. This TCR derives from a man between 40 and 49 years old in good health and CMV-seronegative. The rearrangement links TRBV14 to TRBJ1-2, with unresolved D. DNA of the CDR3: TGTGCCAGCAGCCAAGAGAGGGTCTATGGCTACACCTTC. As protein: CASSQERVYGYTF.